What follows are 21 T cell receptor beta chains derived from one specimen sequenced in a study of blood T cell repertoires in COVID-19. The protocol was immunoSEQ multiplex PCR, while the TCRdb copy is restricted to in-frame clones and leaves out a portion. The data hold some 230,000 clones, with 82% observed a single time. The sample taken for sequencing was PBMCs or T cells enriched from blood (not recorded which). Receptor source: a man in his forties who had recovered from COVID-19.

There are many counts of this clone. The V gene is TRBV5-6, the J gene TRBJ1-6; no clear D gene. Germline-derived CDR1 and CDR2 are SGHDT and YYEEEE. Trimming shortened V by 3 bases and J by 7 bases, and 17 bases separated the two germline ends. CDR3 length: 16 residues. CDR3 protein: CASSYGIGSRNSPLHF. Written as DNA, the CDR3 is TGTGCCAGCAGCTATGGTATTGGGTCTAGGAATTCACCCCTCCACTTT.

This chain connects TRBV4-3 to TRBJ2-2; D unresolved. The CDR3 extends over 13 amino acids. The ends were cut back, 4 bases at V and 6 bases at J, with 9 bases in the middle. Germline V gene data show CDR1 as LGHNA and CDR2 as YSLEER. The CDR3 DNA reads TGCGCCAGCAGCCGCCTTCAGTCCGGGGAGCTGTTTTTT. Its protein product is CASSRLQSGELFF.

The J gene is TRBJ2-3, the V gene TRBV6-5; D is perhaps TRBD1 (6 bases). CDR1 and CDR2 (germline): MNHEY, SVGAGI. The CDR3 covers 15 residues. V lost 0 bases and J 5 bases, leaving 12 bases between the germline ends. CDR3 coding DNA: TGTGCCAGCAGTTACTCGGGACAAGCCCTAGATACGCAGTATTTT. This codes for CASSYSGQALDTQYF.

This rearrangement joins TRBV7-8 to TRBJ2-1, with D unclear. CDR1 and CDR2 (germline): SGHVS, FQNEAQ. V was clipped by 5 bases and J by 10 bases, with 9 bases between them. The CDR3 runs to 11 residues. The CDR3 bases are TGTGCCAGCAGCACCTCCCGGGAGCAGTTCTTC. This gives the protein CASSTSREQFF.

The chain has TRBV5-4 and TRBJ2-1; no firm D call. The CDR3 spans 13 residues. V gave up 0 bases and J gave up 5 bases, with 6 bases separating them. The germline V gene encodes CDR1 SGHNT and CDR2 YYREEE (reference sequence). CDR3 protein: CASSLAHNNEQFF. The CDR3 region has the DNA TGTGCCAGCAGCTTGGCACACAACAATGAGCAGTTCTTC.

The V call is TRBV6-1, the J call TRBJ2-7, with D hard to call. This CDR3 spans 14 amino acids. Germline CDR1 is MNHNS and CDR2 is SASEGT. V lost 2 bases and J lost 0, with 8 bases in between. The CDR3 region is CASSERSSSYEQYF. The CDR3 DNA reads TGTGCCAGCAGTGAACGGTCGAGCTCCTACGAGCAGTACTTC.

This chain joins TRBV4-3 and TRBJ1-4; 7 nucleotides agree with TRBD1. This CDR3 contains 15 residues. Per the germline V gene, CDR1 is LGHNA and CDR2 is YSLEER. V lost 3 bases to trimming and J lost 2 bases; unmatched junction nucleotides: 3. The CDR3 here is CASSQEDRTNEKLFF. The DNA of the CDR3 is TGCGCCAGCAGCCAGGAGGACAGGACTAATGAAAAACTGTTTTTT.

CDR3 bases: TGTGCCAGCAGCTTGGTGGCGGGTGGATCGTCCGAGCAGTACTTC. Its protein product is CASSLVAGGSSEQYF. This sequence joins TRBV5-4 and TRBJ2-7; possible D gene TRBD2, 5 bases. Germline CDR1 SGHNT, CDR2 YYREEE (reference sequence). V was pared by 0 bases and J by 6 bases, with 16 bases between. CDR3 length equals 15 residues.

This sequence joins TRBV5-1 and TRBJ2-7; 7 bases are a match to TRBD1. J lost 4 bases, V lost 3 bases, and 10 bases had no gene match. The V gene's germline CDR1 is SGHRS and CDR2 YFSETQ. This CDR3 contains 15 residues. The CDR3 protein is CASSWDSLKGYEQYF. In DNA form, the CDR3 reads TGCGCCAGCAGCTGGGACAGTTTAAAGGGGTACGAGCAGTACTTC. Full variable domain (remainder filled in from reference TRBV5-1 and TRBJ2-7): KAGVTQTPRYLIKTRGQQVTLSCSPISGHRSVSWYQQTPGQGLQFLFEYFSETQRNKGNFPGRFSGRQFSNSRSEMNVSTLELGDSALYLCASSWDSLKGYEQYFGPGTRLTVT.

The V and J genes are TRBV5-1 and TRBJ2-3, with unresolved D. V lost 5 bases and J 0 bases, leaving 10 bases between the germline ends. Germline loops: CDR1 SGHRS, CDR2 YFSETQ. The CDR3 has 14 residues. The CDR3 here is CASRSQASTDTQYF. CDR3 DNA: TGCGCCAGCAGGTCGCAGGCTAGCACAGATACGCAGTATTTT. Together with reference TRBV5-1 and TRBJ2-3, the CDR3 gives the full variable domain: KAGVTQTPRYLIKTRGQQVTLSCSPISGHRSVSWYQQTPGQGLQFLFEYFSETQRNKGNFPGRFSGRQFSNSRSEMNVSTLELGDSALYLCASRSQASTDTQYFGPGTRLTVL.

J is TRBJ1-6 and V is TRBV5-8; D may be TRBD1 (6 bases). The length of the CDR3 is 15 residues. The V and J ends lost 2 bases and 5 bases respectively, with 11 bases between them. Germline-derived CDR1 and CDR2 are SGHTS and YDEGEE. The CDR3 reads CASSLQGANNSPLHF. The DNA of the CDR3 is TGTGCCAGCAGCTTACAGGGCGCCAATAATTCACCCCTCCACTTT. The entire variable domain, with the rest obtained from reference TRBV5-8 and TRBJ1-6, is as follows: EAGVTQSPTHLIKTRGQQATLRCSPISGHTSVYWYQQALGLGLQFLLWYDEGEERNRGNFPPRFSGRQFPNYSSELNVNALELEDSALYLCASSLQGANNSPLHFGNGTRLTVT.

The V call is TRBV27, the J call TRBJ1-2, with D uncertain. V was trimmed by 8 bases and J by 4 bases, leaving 14 bases between them. The germline gives CDR1 MNHEY, CDR2 SMNVEV (reference sequence). CDR3 length: 13 residues. This CDR3 is CASSRAIGYGYTF. CDR3 DNA sequence: TGTGCCAGCTCACGAGCAATTGGCTATGGCTACACCTTC.

The genes are TRBV21-1 and TRBJ2-7; the tabulated D call, TRBD2, remains unverified against the DNA. TRBV21-1 is labeled a pseudogene. The CDR3 has 15 residues. CDR3 amino acids: CASSKLGRGCYEQYF. Written as DNA, the CDR3 is TGTGCCAGCAGCAAATTAGGGCGGGGGTGTTACGAGCAGTACTTC.

A single count supports this clone. This chain links TRBV5-4 with TRBJ2-6; D might be TRBD1 (6 bases). V was clipped by 4 bases and J by 4 bases, with 15 bases between them. This CDR3 has 16 amino acids. The germline CDR1 and CDR2 sequences are SGHNT and YYREEE (reference sequence). As DNA, the CDR3 is TGTGCCAGCAGCCGATTGCAGGGGCGGGGGGCCAACGTCCTGACTTTC. Translated, it gives CASSRLQGRGANVLTF.

V is TRBV3-1 (or the pseudogene TRBV3-2) and J is TRBJ2-1; 14 bases are a match to TRBD2. V lost 3 bases, J lost 9 bases, and 4 bases stayed unmatched. The CDR3 runs to 15 residues. Germline lookup yields CDR1 LGHDT and CDR2 YNNKEL (reference sequence). CDR3 DNA: TGTGCCAGCAGCCACGGGACTAGCGGGAGCGGTGAGCAGTTCTTC. It codes for CASSHGTSGSGEQFF.

V usage is TRBV7-2 and J usage is TRBJ2-7; maybe TRBD2 (6 bases). V was shortened by 3 bases and J by 4 bases, with 13 bases between the two germline ends. The CDR3 is made up of 14 amino acids. CDR1 is SGHTA, CDR2 FQGNSA, per germline. CDR3 DNA: TGTGCCAGCAGCTTCACTTCGGCGGGGTACGAGCAGTACTTC. Protein: CASSFTSAGYEQYF. The variable domain in full, with the rest retrieved from reference TRBV7-2 and TRBJ2-7, is GAGVSQSPSNKVTEKGKDVELRCDPISGHTALYWYRQSLGQGLEFLIYFQGNSAPDKSGLPSDRFSAERTGGSVSTLTIQRTQQEDSAVYLCASSFTSAGYEQYFGPGTRLTVT.

V gene TRBV11-2 combines with J gene TRBJ1-2; D perhaps matches TRBD1 (6 bases). The V and J ends lost 5 bases and 3 bases respectively, with 22 bases between them. The germline V gene encodes CDR1 SGHAT and CDR2 FQNNGV. There are 17 residues in the CDR3. CDR3 DNA sequence: TGTGCCAGCAGCCCCCGATTGACAGGAAGATTAGACTATGGCTACACCTTC. Amino acids: CASSPRLTGRLDYGYTF.

The chain recombines TRBV6-6 with TRBJ1-2, with TRBD1 matching 10 bases. Looked up from germline, CDR1 is MNHNY and CDR2 is SVGAGI (reference sequence). V lost 6 bases and J lost 7; bases outside the gene matches: 8. The CDR3 has 14 amino acids. CDR3 nucleotides: TGTGCCAGCAGCCCGGACAGGGGGGTAGGTGGCTACACCTTC. Translating gives CASSPDRGVGGYTF.

The rearrangement links TRBV9 to TRBJ2-1; a possible D gene is TRBD2 (6 bases). This CDR3 comprises 15 residues. Germline V gene lookup returns CDR1 SGDLS and CDR2 YYNGEE. Trimming pared 4 bases from V and 8 bases from J, leaving 19 bases between. CDR3 DNA sequence: TGTGCCAGCAGCATCGCGGGACCAAGTAATGATGAGCAGTTCTTC. This translates into CASSIAGPSNDEQFF. Full variable domain (rest looked up from reference TRBV9 and TRBJ2-1): DSGVTQTPKHLITATGQRVTLRCSPRSGDLSVYWYQQSLDQGLQFLIQYYNGEERAKGNILERFSAQQFPDLHSELNLSSLELGDSALYFCASSIAGPSNDEQFFGPGTRLTVL.

The rearrangement links TRBV7-2 to TRBJ2-7; D not certain. This CDR3 has 13 amino acids. V lost 2 bases and J lost 2, with 7 bases in between. Germline V CDR1 and CDR2: SGHTA, FQGNSA. The CDR3: CASSLFIAYEQYF. DNA for the CDR3: TGTGCCAGCAGCTTATTTATCGCCTACGAGCAGTACTTC.

The V call is TRBV6-5, the J call TRBJ2-7; a possible D gene is TRBD2 (7 bases). CDR3 length equals 11 residues. Trimming removed 7 bases from V and 10 bases from J, with 14 bases in between. Germline loops: CDR1 MNHEY, CDR2 SVGAGI. The CDR3 DNA sequence: TGTGCCAGCACAGGAGGGGGGGAACAGTACTTC. It is translated as CASTGGGEQYF.